These 12 T cell receptor beta chains came from one sample sequenced in a study of CD8 T cells in Susac syndrome. After extraction with the RNeasy kit, about 0.5 to 1 ug of the RNA was reverse transcribed using random hexamers. MiXCR was run by TCRdb on the immunoSEQ multiplex PCR reads, yielding one entry per CDR3 protein. The sample comprises 250,000 to 300,000 distinct CDR3 sequences, almost 85% of which are singletons, and roughly 0.21% rests with the top ten. Material: CD8+ T cells from PBMCs. All receptors come from a human donor with multiple sclerosis.

The chain employs TRBV20-1 and TRBJ2-5; a possible D gene is TRBD2 (6 bases). Germline loops: CDR1 DFQATT, CDR2 SNEGSKA (reference sequence). The V end lost 3 bases, the J end lost 7 bases, and 21 bases lay between the germline ends. The CDR3 is 15 amino acids. The CDR3 DNA reads TGCAGTGCTAGGCCCCGTGGGGAGGCAGTGGGGACCCAGTACTTC. Translating gives CSARPRGEAVGTQYF.

The chain is built from TRBV10-1 and TRBJ2-2, with unresolved D. Germline assignment: CDR1 WNHNN and CDR2 SYGVQD (reference sequence). The ends were cut back, 3 bases at V and 5 bases at J, with 10 bases in the middle. The CDR3 loop spans 14 amino acids. The CDR3 loop is CASSDRSETGELFF. The CDR3 bases are TGCGCCAGCAGTGACCGGTCGGAGACCGGGGAGCTGTTTTTT.

The chain joins TRBV28 to TRBJ1-5; TRBD1 agrees at 7 bases. Trimming took 8 bases from V and 5 from J; bases not matched to a gene: 9. This CDR3 region has 14 residues. Germline V lookup: CDR1 MDHEN, CDR2 SYDVKM. CDR3 residues: CASGLTGSHQPQHF. The CDR3 DNA reads as TGTGCCAGCGGGTTGACAGGGTCCCATCAGCCCCAGCATTTT.

The chain couples TRBV5-8 to TRBJ1-4; D not resolved. V dropped 0 bases and J dropped 12 bases, with 6 bases sitting between them. CDR3 length: 11 amino acids. Germline values: CDR1 SGHTS, CDR2 YDEGEE. Here the CDR3 reads CASSLARELFF. CDR3 coding DNA: TGTGCCAGCAGCTTGGCTCGAGAACTGTTTTTT.

V usage is TRBV3-1 and J usage is TRBJ2-7, with 10 bases fitting TRBD1. J lost 2 bases, V lost 4 bases, and 5 bases had no gene match. CDR1 and CDR2 (germline): LGHDT, YNNKEL (reference sequence). This CDR3 has 15 residues. The CDR3, as DNA: TGTGCCAGCAGCCCGCGGGACAGGGGACCCTACGAGCAGTACTTC. Protein sequence: CASSPRDRGPYEQYF.

The CDR3 loop is CASTYRGAHGYTF. As DNA, the CDR3 is TGTGCCAGTACCTACAGGGGGGCTCACGGCTACACCTTC. The chain recombines TRBV19 with TRBJ1-2; 8 bases are shared with TRBD1. The CDR3 loop spans 13 amino acids. Germline-derived CDR1 and CDR2 are LNHDA and SQIVND (reference sequence). V shed 7 bases and J 8 bases; nucleotides not matched to a gene: 9.

This clonotype was seen a single time. The V call is TRBV19, the J call TRBJ2-5, with D uncertain. This CDR3 is 14 amino acids long. Germline V gene lookup returns CDR1 LNHDA and CDR2 SQIVND (reference sequence). V was cut by 0 bases and J by 2 bases, with 7 bases left in between. The CDR3 loop is CASSIDSVQETQYF. In nucleotides, the CDR3 is TGTGCCAGTAGTATAGATTCCGTGCAAGAGACCCAGTACTTC.

The CDR3 here is CASKRDSLAYEQYF. CDR3 nucleotides: TGTGCCAGCAAAAGGGACAGTTTAGCCTACGAGCAGTACTTC. V usage is TRBV6-4 and J usage is TRBJ2-7; 7 bases map to TRBD1. V dropped 7 bases and J dropped 2; count of bases not matched to a gene: 8. This CDR3 has 14 amino acids. Germline CDR1 is MRHNA and CDR2 is SNTAGT.

To note about this clonotype: The junction departs from germline at one end; a sequencing error may be responsible. V is TRBV7-9 and J is TRBJ1-4; 7 bases map to TRBD1. The CDR3 loop spans 15 amino acids. Germline-derived CDR1 and CDR2 are SEHNR and FQNEAQ (reference sequence). CDR3 sequence (DNA): TGTGCCAGCAGCCAAAAGGGGGACAGAAGCGAAAAGCTGTTTTTT. Protein: CASSQKGDRSEKLFF.

The V and J genes are TRBV3-1 and TRBJ2-1; D is uncertain. V dropped 4 bases and J dropped 5 bases, with 12 bases sitting between them. In germline, CDR1 is LGHDT, CDR2 YNNKEL (reference sequence). CDR3 length: 14 residues. The CDR3 region is CASSRTDLDNEQFF. CDR3 nucleotide sequence: TGTGCCAGCAGCCGCACGGACCTCGACAATGAGCAGTTCTTC.

This chain joins TRBV4-3 and TRBJ2-1, with TRBD2 identical over 8 bases. There are 17 residues in the CDR3. CDR1 and CDR2 (germline): LGHNA, YSLEER. Trimming at V came to 0 bases and at J to 7 bases, leaving 11 bases not matched to a gene. The CDR3 sequence is CASSQDTSGSGGNEQFF. The CDR3 nucleotides read TGCGCCAGCAGCCAAGATACCAGCGGGAGTGGTGGGAATGAGCAGTTCTTC.

The rearrangement joins TRBV20-1 to TRBJ2-7, with 8 bases fitting TRBD2. The CDR3 runs to 14 residues. Germline V CDR1 and CDR2: DFQATT, SNEGSKA (reference sequence). J gave up 6 bases and V 5 bases, and 12 bases lay outside the gene matches. The chain's CDR3 is CSAPGTREVREQYF. CDR3 DNA sequence: TGCAGTGCTCCGGGGACTAGGGAGGTCCGCGAGCAGTACTTC.